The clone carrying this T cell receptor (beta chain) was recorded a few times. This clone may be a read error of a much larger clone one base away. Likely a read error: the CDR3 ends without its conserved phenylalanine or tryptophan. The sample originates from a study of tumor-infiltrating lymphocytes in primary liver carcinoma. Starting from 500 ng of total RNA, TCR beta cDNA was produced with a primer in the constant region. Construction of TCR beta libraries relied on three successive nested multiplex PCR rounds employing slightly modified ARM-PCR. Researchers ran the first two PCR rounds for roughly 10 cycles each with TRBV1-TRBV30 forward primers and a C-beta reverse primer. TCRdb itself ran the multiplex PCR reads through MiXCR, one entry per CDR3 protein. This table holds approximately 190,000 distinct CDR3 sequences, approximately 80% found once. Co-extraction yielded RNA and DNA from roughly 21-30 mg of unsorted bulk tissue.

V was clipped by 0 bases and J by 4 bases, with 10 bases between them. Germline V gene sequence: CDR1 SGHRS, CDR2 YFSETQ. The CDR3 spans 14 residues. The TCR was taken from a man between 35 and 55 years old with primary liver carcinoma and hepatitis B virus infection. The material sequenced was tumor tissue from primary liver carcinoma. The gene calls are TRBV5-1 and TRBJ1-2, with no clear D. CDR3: CASSLDEGAYGYTL. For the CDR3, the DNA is TGCGCCAGCAGCTTGGACGAGGGCGCCTATGGCTACACCTTA.